The entry below gives a single T cell receptor (beta chain) sequence along with its context. These data come from a study of spatial heterogeneity in lung cancer. Across the study: Donors were around 70 untreated early-stage non-small cell lung cancer patients.

TCRdb fed the 5' RACE reads into MiXCR, producing one record per CDR3 protein. Here the sample spans roughly 120,000 distinct CDR3 sequences, 10% to 14% being singletons. The time point was: blood at routine non-recurrence follow-up after resection. Trimming left V 1 base short and J 5 bases short, with 15 bases between. Germline CDR1 reads SGHVS; CDR2 reads FNYEAQ. The CDR3 is 15 amino acids. This material consisted of PBMCs, taken at follow-up. The receptor comes from a female donor with early-stage non-small cell lung cancer. The rearrangement joins TRBV7-6 to TRBJ2-7, with a tentative D call TRBD2 (5 bases). CDR3 protein: CASSLVVEGKNEQYF. The CDR3 bases are TGTGCCAGCAGCTTAGTTGTCGAGGGTAAGAACGAGCAGTACTTC.